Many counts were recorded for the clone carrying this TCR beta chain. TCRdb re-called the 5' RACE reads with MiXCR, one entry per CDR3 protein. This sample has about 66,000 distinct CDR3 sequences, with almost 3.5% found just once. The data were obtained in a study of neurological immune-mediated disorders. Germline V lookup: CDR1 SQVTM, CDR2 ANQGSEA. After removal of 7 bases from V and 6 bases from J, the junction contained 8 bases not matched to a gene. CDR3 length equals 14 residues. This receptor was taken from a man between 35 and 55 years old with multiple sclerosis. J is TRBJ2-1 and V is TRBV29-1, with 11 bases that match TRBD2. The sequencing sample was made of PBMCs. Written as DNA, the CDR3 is TGCAGCGCCGCTCGGGGACTAGCGGCCAATGAGCAGTTCTTC. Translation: CSAARGLAANEQFF.